This T cell receptor (beta chain) was captured in a study of CXCR3-negative and CXCR3-positive naive CD8 T cells. Study conclusions and caveats: High diversity, comparable across both naive subsets, contrasted with much lower diversity in memory CD8+ cells. TRBV-TRBJ usage was similar across naive CXCR3 subsets but distinct in memory cells. Relative to CXCR3-negative naive cells, CXCR3-positive naive cells had more hydrophobic TRB CDR3s.

Concerning this clonotype: The antigen remains unidentified.

CDR1 and CDR2 from the germline V gene are DFQATT and SNEGSKA (reference sequence). This CDR3 has 14 residues. UMI-labeled 5' RACE yielded the TRB cDNA libraries. TCRdb re-analyzed the 5' RACE reads; it lists each CDR3 protein once, without DNA. This sample lists around 130,000 distinct CDR3 sequences; its ten largest clones have 0.5% to 0.6%. This chain links TRBV20-1 with TRBJ2-7; lacking DNA, the TRBD1 call made by TCRdb goes unchecked. The sequenced material came from naive CXCR3+ CD8+ T cells from blood. Subset noted: CD45RO-CCR7+CD27+CD95- naive CD8+ T cells expressing CXCR3 (TNR3+). The source of this sequence is a human donor in good health. Some clones in this sample may be carry-over from other donors' samples. CDR3 in amino acids: CSAPDISSSYEQYF.